This T cell receptor beta chain emerged from a study of T cell responses to AZD1222 COVID-19 vaccine. Study-wide findings and caveats: Spike-specific TCR breadth rose after two AZD1222 doses, and depth rose as well. Donors in the cohort were predominantly white British and more often female, and clonal diversity was possibly underestimated.

In regard to this clone: Its matching antigen is unknown.

Germline CDR1 and CDR2: SGDLS and YYNGEE. V shed 3 bases and J 10 bases; nucleotides not matched to a gene: 4. The CDR3 sequence is 14 residues long. The data were produced by immunoSEQ multiplex PCR, yet TCRdb's version contains in-frame clones alone and is incomplete. The repertoire holds 150,000 to 180,000 clones, with 88% as singletons. Material: peripheral blood, obtained on day 0 of AZD1222 vaccination. This TCR came from an adult in good health. The rearrangement links TRBV9 to TRBJ1-4, with 12 bases lining up with TRBD1. DNA of the CDR3: TGTGCCAGCAGCGCAGGGACAGGGGGCGGAAAACTGTTTTTT. Translated: CASSAGTGGGKLFF.